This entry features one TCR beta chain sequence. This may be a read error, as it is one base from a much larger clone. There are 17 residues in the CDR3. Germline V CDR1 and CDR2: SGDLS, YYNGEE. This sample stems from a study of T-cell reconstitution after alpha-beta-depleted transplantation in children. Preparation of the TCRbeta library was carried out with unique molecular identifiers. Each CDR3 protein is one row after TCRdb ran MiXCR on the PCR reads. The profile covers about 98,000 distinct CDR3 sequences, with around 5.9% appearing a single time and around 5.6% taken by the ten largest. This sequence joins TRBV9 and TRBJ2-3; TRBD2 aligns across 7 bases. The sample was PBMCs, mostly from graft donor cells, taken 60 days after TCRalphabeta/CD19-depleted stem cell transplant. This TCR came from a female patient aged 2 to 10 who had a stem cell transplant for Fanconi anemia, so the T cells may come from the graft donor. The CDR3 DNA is TGTGTCAGCAGCGTAGATCCAGCGGGGCTTGTCGCAGATACGCAGTATTTT. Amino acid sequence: CVSSVDPAGLVADTQYF.